This entry lists 32 T cell receptor beta chains sequenced from one sample in a study of CD8+ T cells in alopecia areata. Stated treatment: oral pan-JAK inhibitor, 5-10 mg twice daily. TCR sequencing used cDNA made by reverse transcription of extracted RNA. Using immunoSEQ multiplex PCR, the repertoire was profiled, and TCRdb retains in-frame clones only, with some absent. The sample shows over 150,000 clones, 50% to 60% of them seen only once. The source was CD4+ T cells sorted from blood, collected at week 4, from a patient treated with tofacitinib. Receptors were obtained from a human donor with alopecia areata.

This clone was seen only a few times. This chain links TRBV5-1 with TRBJ2-2; D gene unclear. Germline CDR1 reads SGHRS; CDR2 reads YFSETQ. Trimming pared 0 bases from V and 0 bases from J, leaving 6 bases between. CDR3 length: 15 residues. The CDR3 protein is CASSLDYSNTGELFF. CDR3 DNA: TGCGCCAGCAGCTTGGACTATTCGAACACCGGGGAGCTGTTTTTT. Combining the CDR3 with reference TRBV5-1 and TRBJ2-2 gives the whole variable domain KAGVTQTPRYLIKTRGQQVTLSCSPISGHRSVSWYQQTPGQGLQFLFEYFSETQRNKGNFPGRFSGRQFSNSRSEMNVSTLELGDSALYLCASSLDYSNTGELFFGEGSRLTVL.

A few counts support this clone. This chain's CDR3 is CASSLARDSVNEQFF. CDR3 nucleotides: TGCGCCAGCAGCTTGGCCCGGGACAGTGTTAATGAGCAGTTCTTC. The chain couples TRBV5-1 to TRBJ2-1; TRBD1 agrees at 7 bases. The CDR3 length is 15 residues. Germline CDR1 SGHRS, CDR2 YFSETQ. The J segment lost 7 bases and the V segment lost 0 bases, leaving 7 bases of the junction unmatched.

V is TRBV5-1 and J is TRBJ1-5, with D unresolved. With 2 bases removed from V and 5 bases from J, the gap between germline ends came to 8 bases. The germline V gene has CDR1 SGHRS and CDR2 YFSETQ. The length of the CDR3 is 13 residues. CDR3 coding DNA: TGCGCCAGCAGCTTAGAAATTGATCAGCCCCAGCATTTT. Its protein is CASSLEIDQPQHF.

The J gene is TRBJ2-3, the V gene TRBV28, with 13 bases that match TRBD2. This CDR3 contains 15 residues. Germline CDR1 and CDR2: MDHEN and SYDVKM. Trimming at V came to 6 bases and at J to 7 bases, leaving 7 bases not matched to a gene. The CDR3 region is CASRSRTSGGNTQYF. The CDR3 nucleotides are TGTGCCAGCAGATCTCGGACTAGCGGGGGTAATACGCAGTATTTT.

The gene calls are TRBV7-9 and TRBJ2-7; 8 bases match TRBD1. This CDR3 region has 14 residues. Germline values: CDR1 SEHNR, CDR2 FQNEAQ (reference sequence). Trimming removed 6 bases from V and 0 bases from J; junction bases left unmatched: 4. As DNA, the CDR3 is TGTGCCAGCAGTCAGACAGGGGACTCCTACGAGCAGTACTTC. It yields the protein CASSQTGDSYEQYF.

The chain employs TRBV9 and TRBJ2-7; D could derive from TRBD1 or TRBD2 (5 bases each). This CDR3 contains 14 residues. Looked up from germline, CDR1 is SGDLS and CDR2 is YYNGEE. Trimming cost V 0 bases and J 1 base, with 8 bases left between them. The CDR3 DNA reads as TGTGCCAGCAGCGTAGCGGGGCAATCCTACGAGCAGTACTTC. It translates to CASSVAGQSYEQYF.

This chain joins TRBV5-1 and TRBJ2-5, with TRBD2 matching 12 bases. The V and J ends lost 0 bases and 4 bases, in that order; junction bases with no gene match: 7. Germline values: CDR1 SGHRS, CDR2 YFSETQ. There are 17 residues in the CDR3. The CDR3 spells CASSLEGLAGRIETQYF. CDR3 nucleotides: TGCGCCAGCAGCTTGGAAGGACTAGCGGGGAGAATAGAGACCCAGTACTTC. The full variable domain, in which reference TRBV5-1 and TRBJ2-5 provide the parts outside the CDR3, is KAGVTQTPRYLIKTRGQQVTLSCSPISGHRSVSWYQQTPGQGLQFLFEYFSETQRNKGNFPGRFSGRQFSNSRSEMNVSTLELGDSALYLCASSLEGLAGRIETQYFGPGTRLLVL.

The chain recombines TRBV30 with TRBJ2-5; no clear D gene. Trimming shortened V by 2 bases and J by 1 base, and 5 bases separated the two germline ends. Germline V lookup: CDR1 GTSNPN, CDR2 SVGIG (reference sequence). The CDR3 is 12 amino acids. CDR3 sequence (DNA): TGTGCCTGGAGTCTTACCCAAGAGACCCAGTACTTC. This gives the protein CAWSLTQETQYF.

As regards this clone: The CDR3 end shows no conserved phenylalanine or tryptophan, and so a read error is likely. No DNA is shown, since the ends of the CDR3 on it are uncertain; the CDR3 is the one TCRdb lists. The chain links TRBV23-1 to TRBJ1-1. TRBV23-1 is an ORF; its function is uncertain. Termini included, the CDR3 measures 8 amino acids. Here the CDR3 reads CASHNRLG.

The rearrangement joins TRBV6-5 to TRBJ1-1; TRBD1 matches 8 bases. The V and J ends lost 9 bases and 0 bases, in that order; junction bases with no gene match: 9. The CDR3 has 15 amino acids. Germline CDR1 reads MNHEY; CDR2 reads SVGAGI. As DNA, the CDR3 is TGTGCCAGTCAGACAGGGGTGAACATGAACACTGAAGCTTTCTTT. Translated, it gives CASQTGVNMNTEAFF.

This rearrangement joins TRBV28 to TRBJ2-2; D ambiguous. This CDR3 is 15 amino acids long. The V and J ends lost 2 bases and 3 bases respectively, with 10 bases between them. Germline V gene data show CDR1 as MDHEN and CDR2 as SYDVKM. CDR3 amino acids: CASSLDGSYTGELFF. CDR3 sequence (DNA): TGTGCCAGCAGTTTAGACGGAAGCTACACCGGGGAGCTGTTTTTT.

CDR3 bases: TGTGCCAGCACCTTAACAGGTCTCTCCTACGAGCAGTACTTC. Translation gives CASTLTGLSYEQYF. The chain employs TRBV5-6 and TRBJ2-7; D is possibly TRBD1 (5 bases). The CDR3 covers 14 residues. Germline CDR1 SGHDT, CDR2 YYEEEE. V lost 6 bases to trimming and J lost 0 bases, with 13 bases between them.

CDR3 sequence (DNA): TGCAGCGTTGACACAGGGGATTTCCACGAGCAGTACTTC. Its protein is CSVDTGDFHEQYF. The chain joins TRBV29-1 to TRBJ2-7; TRBD1 agrees at 7 bases. Germline CDR1 reads SQVTM; CDR2 reads ANQGSEA. The CDR3 totals 13 residues. With 3 bases clipped from V and 5 bases from J, the junction kept 7 bases outside the gene matches.

The chain employs TRBV27 and TRBJ1-4; D perhaps matches TRBD1 (5 bases). Germline-derived CDR1 and CDR2 are MNHEY and SMNVEV (reference sequence). CDR3 length equals 13 residues. The germline V and J ends were trimmed by 3 bases and 7 bases, with 9 bases remaining between them. CDR3 sequence reads: CASSFRVGEKLFF. In DNA form, the CDR3 reads TGTGCCAGCAGTTTCAGGGTGGGTGAAAAACTGTTTTTT.

This chain links TRBV25-1 with TRBJ1-2; TRBD1 might be the D (6 bases). Trimming took 3 bases from V and 4 from J, leaving 9 bases between them. The CDR3 extends over 13 amino acids. The germline CDR1 and CDR2 sequences are MGHDK and SYGVNS. CDR3 sequence (DNA): TGTGCCAGCAGTGACTGGGGGCTCTATGGCTACACCTTC. This gives the protein CASSDWGLYGYTF.

The chain is built from TRBV30 and TRBJ2-7; D unclear. Trimming shortened V by 2 bases and J by 4 bases, and 12 bases separated the two germline ends. Germline V gene sequence: CDR1 GTSNPN, CDR2 SVGIG (reference sequence). This CDR3 has 13 amino acids. CDR3 nucleotide sequence: TGTGCCTGGAGTTCTAGGTTGTTTTACGAGCAGTACTTC. It encodes CAWSSRLFYEQYF.

This chain uses TRBV7-9 with TRBJ1-2, with TRBD1 matching 9 bases. Germline assignment: CDR1 SEHNR and CDR2 FQNEAQ (reference sequence). V lost 5 bases to trimming and J lost 4 bases; unmatched junction nucleotides: 5. The CDR3 runs to 14 residues. CDR3 loop: CASSRGQGTYGYTF. DNA for the CDR3: TGTGCCAGCAGCCGGGGACAGGGTACCTATGGCTACACCTTC.

In its sample, this clone was seen a few times. The chain uses TRBV2 and TRBJ2-7; 12 positions match TRBD1. Germline CDR1 reads SNHLY; CDR2 reads FYNNEI. This CDR3 has 15 amino acids. Trimming cost V 8 bases and J 6 bases; bases outside gene matches: 11. In DNA form, the CDR3 reads TGTGCCAGCTCTCTACTGGGACAGGGGGCAAGCGAGCAGTACTTC. It is translated as CASSLLGQGASEQYF. The entire variable domain, with the rest obtained from reference TRBV2 and TRBJ2-7, is as follows: EPEVTQTPSHQVTQMGQEVILRCVPISNHLYFYWYRQILGQKVEFLVSFYNNEISEKSEIFDDQFSVERPDGSNFTLKIRSTKLEDSAMYFCASSLLGQGASEQYFGPGTRLTVT.

The chain links TRBV5-1 to TRBJ2-1, with a tentative D call TRBD1 (5 bases). Germline assignment: CDR1 SGHRS and CDR2 YFSETQ. CDR3 length: 16 amino acids. Trimming removed 4 bases from V and 9 bases from J, with 23 bases in between. CDR3 in amino acids: CASSVQNRRELGEQFF. In nucleotides, the CDR3 is TGCGCCAGCAGCGTCCAGAACAGGCGAGAACTGGGTGAGCAGTTCTTC.

As regards this clone: This sample also contains other DNA sequences that code for the same CDR3. V is TRBV29-1 and J is TRBJ1-1; weak D call: TRBD1 (5 bases). V was trimmed by 4 bases and J by 1 base, leaving 10 bases between them. The CDR3 contains 13 residues. Germline lookup yields CDR1 SQVTM and CDR2 ANQGSEA. The CDR3 reads CSVGGRANTEAFF. Here the CDR3 DNA reads TGCAGCGTTGGAGGCAGGGCGAACACTGAAGCTTTCTTT.

The V gene is TRBV5-6, the J gene TRBJ2-3; no clear D. The germline gives CDR1 SGHDT, CDR2 YYEEEE. This CDR3 is 13 amino acids long. V gave up 1 base and J gave up 1 base, with 4 bases separating them. Here the CDR3 DNA reads TGTGCCAGCAGCTTGAAGGGCACAGATACGCAGTATTTT. Translating gives CASSLKGTDTQYF.

The chain carries TRBV19 and TRBJ2-2; TRBD2 might be the D (5 bases). The V end lost 6 bases, the J end lost 4 bases, and 12 bases lay between the germline ends. Germline-derived CDR1 and CDR2 are LNHDA and SQIVND (reference sequence). This CDR3 contains 14 residues. The CDR3: CASSPMGSTGELFF. CDR3 sequence (DNA): TGTGCCAGTAGCCCCATGGGGAGCACCGGGGAGCTGTTTTTT.

The chain recombines TRBV7-2 with TRBJ1-1; maybe TRBD1 (6 bases). The ends were cut back, 2 bases at V and 2 bases at J, with 12 bases in the middle. The CDR3 is 15 residues long. Germline V CDR1 and CDR2: SGHTA, FQGNSA. CDR3 loop: CASSLSRGPNTEAFF. The CDR3 DNA sequence: TGTGCCAGCAGCTTATCCCGGGGGCCAAACACTGAAGCTTTCTTT.

The chain joins TRBV28 to TRBJ2-1; D call uncertain. Trimming shortened V by 2 bases and J by 8 bases, and 4 bases separated the two germline ends. Germline CDR1 MDHEN, CDR2 SYDVKM. The CDR3 is 11 residues long. CDR3 in DNA: TGTGCCAGCAGTTTAACGGATGAGCAGTTCTTC. This gives the protein CASSLTDEQFF.

This chain uses TRBV6-5 with TRBJ2-5; 9 bases are a match to TRBD2. Germline CDR1 MNHEY, CDR2 SVGAGI. The trim removed 2 bases at V and 4 bases at J, leaving 5 bases unmatched. The CDR3 is 15 residues long. The CDR3 loop reads CASSYVAGEGETQYF. For the CDR3, the DNA is TGTGCCAGCAGTTACGTAGCGGGGGAAGGAGAGACCCAGTACTTC.

V and J are TRBV30 and TRBJ1-4; 9 nucleotides match TRBD1. The CDR3 runs 15 residues. The germline V gene has CDR1 GTSNPN and CDR2 SVGIG (reference sequence). Trimming cost V 5 bases and J 3 bases; bases outside gene matches: 7. DNA of the CDR3: TGTGCCTGGGGGGACAGGGCCGTGGCTAATGAAAAACTGTTTTTT. Translating gives CAWGDRAVANEKLFF.

This clone came up a few times. Written as DNA, the CDR3 is TGTGCCAGCAGTTCCGGATCTGTCGCTGAAGCTTTCTTT. It codes for CASSSGSVAEAFF. The V gene is TRBV28, the J gene TRBJ1-1; D gene unclear. CDR3 length: 13 residues. Germline V lookup: CDR1 MDHEN, CDR2 SYDVKM. V lost 4 bases to trimming and J lost 6 bases, with 12 bases between them.

In its sample, this clone was seen a few times. V usage is TRBV4-1 and J usage is TRBJ2-3; the match to TRBD2 covers 9 bases. The V segment lost 4 bases and the J segment 4 bases; nucleotides outside the gene matches: 12. The germline gives CDR1 MGHRA, CDR2 YSYEKL. CDR3 length: 17 amino acids. In DNA form, the CDR3 reads TGCGCCAGCAGCCTCGACCGTGGCGGGGGGGCCCCAGATACGCAGTATTTT. Amino acids: CASSLDRGGGAPDTQYF.

The chain joins TRBV28 to TRBJ2-5; D unresolved. The CDR3 is 11 residues long. Deletions cut 7 bases from V and 4 bases from J, with 7 bases between. The germline V gene has CDR1 MDHEN and CDR2 SYDVKM. CDR3 DNA: TGTGCCAGCACCACCTCAGAGACCCAGTACTTC. Translation: CASTTSETQYF.

This sequence joins TRBV5-6 and TRBJ2-7; D is unresolved. This CDR3 spans 13 amino acids. V was pared by 2 bases and J by 6 bases, with 12 bases between. The germline gives CDR1 SGHDT, CDR2 YYEEEE. The DNA of the CDR3 is TGTGCCAGCAGCTTCGGACGTAATGGCGAGCAGTACTTC. Encoded protein: CASSFGRNGEQYF.

V gene TRBV30 combines with J gene TRBJ1-2; D not certain. The CDR3 spans 11 residues. Deletions cut 3 bases from V and 5 bases from J, with 7 bases between. CDR1 GTSNPN and CDR2 SVGIG come from the germline V gene (reference sequence). The CDR3 is CAWSLKYGYTF. The CDR3 DNA sequence: TGTGCCTGGAGCCTGAAATATGGCTACACCTTC.

This chain uses TRBV6-6 with TRBJ1-6; D is unclear. The CDR3 sequence is 15 residues long. Germline CDR1 is MNHNY and CDR2 is SVGAGI (reference sequence). Trimming left V 10 bases short and J 0 bases short, with 13 bases between. CDR3 DNA: TGTGCCACCCTCCCCAGCAGCTCCTATAATTCACCCCTCCACTTT. This encodes CATLPSSSYNSPLHF.